Below, one T cell receptor (beta chain) is given with its context. Its cognate antigen has yet to be identified. No quality values exist for individual bases; no much larger clone is one base distant. These data come from a study of blood T cell repertoires in COVID-19 (dated by TCRdb to 2020 to 2021). Regarding the complete study: Collaborator samples came from the United States, Italy and Spain and covered acute and convalescent phases of COVID-19. The material from the prospective study consisted of cDNA or gDNA derived from T cells, B-cell-depleted T cells, or PBMCs. The dataset comprised deeply sampled blood TCRbeta repertoires from subjects exposed to, actively infected with, or recovered from COVID-19. A freely available public database, intended as a resource for researchers studying the immune response to SARS-CoV-2, is where the repertoires were released. The samples were drawn from two sources: the first 160 participants of the ongoing ImmuneRACE study, and 1,254 subjects contributed by 6 global collaborators. Nearly every sample came with metadata listing a de-identified subject ID, COVID-19 status, age in years and sex. Where available, HLA class I and class II types were taken from metadata supplied by the sample provider and were not determined by assay-based typing. The investigation overall reported the following: The quantity of clinical and demographic metadata differed by source and by participant and was supplied without curation.

The CDR3 contains 13 residues, cysteine and phenylalanine counted. Just the 39-base CDR3 DNA is kept, in frame starting at base 1. V is cut by 3 bases and J by 1 base, and the space between the germline ends is 6 bases. The immunoSEQ Assay, a bias-controlled multiplex PCR, was used to amplify TCRbeta CDR3 regions from genomic DNA. The authors' analysis ran thus. Nucleated cell counts per sample were estimated from amplification of reference gene primers within the assay. To quantify the absolute abundance of each unique TCRbeta CDR3 rearrangement, sequence reads were collapsed and filtered. For each sample, productive Simpson clonality was calculated by taking the square root of Simpson's diversity index across productive rearrangements. TCRdb provides this immuneACCESS table in a form limited to in-frame rearrangements. Some clones are lacking; in checked studies, under half of them reflect an unresolved V gene, and why the rest are absent is not known. V and J calls and clone size are copied from that table; D and trimming were computed from the DNA. The sample table holds just over 70,000 clones, of which approximately 89% were seen once. Of the sample, more than 8% falls within the top ten clones.

Whole blood was collected in K2EDTA tubes by collaborating institutions according to the institutions' own protocols. For TCRbeta analysis, collaborator samples were shipped as frozen whole blood, as isolated PBMCs, or as DNA extracted from either sample type. The sequencing input was peripheral blood. The V and J segments used are TRBV12-3 or TRBV12-4 and TRBJ1-1; there is no confident call for the D gene. This clonotype was obtained from a human donor in a cohort sampled during active COVID-19. For the CDR3, the sequence is CASSLIGNTEAFF. In nucleotide form, the sequence is TGTGCCAGCAGTTTGATCGGGAACACTGAAGCTTTCTTT.